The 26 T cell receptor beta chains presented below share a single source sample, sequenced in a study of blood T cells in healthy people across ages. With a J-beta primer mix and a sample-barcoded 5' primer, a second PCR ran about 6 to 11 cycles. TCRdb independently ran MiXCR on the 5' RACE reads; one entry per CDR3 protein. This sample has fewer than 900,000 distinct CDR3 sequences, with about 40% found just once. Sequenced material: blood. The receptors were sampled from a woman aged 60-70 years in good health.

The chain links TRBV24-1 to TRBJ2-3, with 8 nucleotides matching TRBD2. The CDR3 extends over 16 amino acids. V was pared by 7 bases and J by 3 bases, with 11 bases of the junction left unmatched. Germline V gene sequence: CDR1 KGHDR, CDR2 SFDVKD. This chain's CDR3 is CATRLTSGEDTDTQYF. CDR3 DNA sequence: TGTGCCACCAGGCTAACTAGCGGCGAAGATACAGATACGCAGTATTTT.

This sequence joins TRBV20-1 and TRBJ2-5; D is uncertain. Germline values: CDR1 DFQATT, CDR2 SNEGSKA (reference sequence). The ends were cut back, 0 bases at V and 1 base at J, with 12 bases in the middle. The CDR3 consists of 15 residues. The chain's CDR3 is CSARDDLGFQETQYF. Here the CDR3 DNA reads TGCAGTGCTAGAGATGACCTGGGGTTCCAAGAGACCCAGTACTTC.

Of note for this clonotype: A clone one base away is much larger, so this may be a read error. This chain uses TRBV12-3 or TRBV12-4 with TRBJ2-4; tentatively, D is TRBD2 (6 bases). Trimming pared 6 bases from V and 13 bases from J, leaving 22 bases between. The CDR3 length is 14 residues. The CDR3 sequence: CASSRAHSGTEQYF. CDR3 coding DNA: TGTGCCAGCAGCCGCGCCCATAGCGGCACGGAGCAGTACTTC.

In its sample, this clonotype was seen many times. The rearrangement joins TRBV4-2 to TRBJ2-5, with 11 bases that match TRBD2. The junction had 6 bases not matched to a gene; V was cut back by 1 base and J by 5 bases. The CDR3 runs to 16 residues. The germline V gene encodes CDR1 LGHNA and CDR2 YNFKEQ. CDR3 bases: TGTGCCAGCAGCCAAGCCGTAGCGGGAGGGATGGAGACCCAGTACTTC. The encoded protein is CASSQAVAGGMETQYF.

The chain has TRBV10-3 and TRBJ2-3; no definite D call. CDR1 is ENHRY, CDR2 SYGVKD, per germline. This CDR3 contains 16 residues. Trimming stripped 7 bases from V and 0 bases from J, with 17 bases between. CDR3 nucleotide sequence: TGTGCCATCATGGCCCGAGATTCCTCTAGCACAGATACGCAGTATTTT. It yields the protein CAIMARDSSSTDTQYF.

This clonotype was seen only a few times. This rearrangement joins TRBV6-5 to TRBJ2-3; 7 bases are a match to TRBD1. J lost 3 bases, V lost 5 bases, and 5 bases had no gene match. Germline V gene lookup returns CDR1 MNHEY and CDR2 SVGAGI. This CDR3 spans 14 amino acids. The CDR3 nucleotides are TGTGCCAGCAGTAAAACAGGGGAAACAGATACGCAGTATTTT. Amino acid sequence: CASSKTGETDTQYF.

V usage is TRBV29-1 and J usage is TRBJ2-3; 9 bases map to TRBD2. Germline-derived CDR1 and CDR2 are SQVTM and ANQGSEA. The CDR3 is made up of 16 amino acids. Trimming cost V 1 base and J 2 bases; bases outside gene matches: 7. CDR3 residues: CSVEGVSGSLTDTQYF. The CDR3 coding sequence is TGCAGCGTTGAAGGGGTTAGCGGGAGTCTCACAGATACGCAGTATTTT.

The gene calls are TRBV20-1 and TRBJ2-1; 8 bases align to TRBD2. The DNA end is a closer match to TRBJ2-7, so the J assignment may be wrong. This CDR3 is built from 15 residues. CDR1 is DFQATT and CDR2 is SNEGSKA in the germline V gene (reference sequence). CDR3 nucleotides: TGCAGTGCCGGAAAAGCGGGAGTCTCCTACGATGAGCAGTACTTC. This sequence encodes CSAGKAGVSYDEQYF.

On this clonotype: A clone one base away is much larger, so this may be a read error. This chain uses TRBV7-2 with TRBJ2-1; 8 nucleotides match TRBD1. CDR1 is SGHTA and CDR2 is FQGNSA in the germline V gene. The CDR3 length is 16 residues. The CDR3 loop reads CVSSLSPTGANNEQFF. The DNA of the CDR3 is TGTGTCAGCAGCTTATCTCCGACAGGGGCGAACAATGAGCAGTTCTTC.

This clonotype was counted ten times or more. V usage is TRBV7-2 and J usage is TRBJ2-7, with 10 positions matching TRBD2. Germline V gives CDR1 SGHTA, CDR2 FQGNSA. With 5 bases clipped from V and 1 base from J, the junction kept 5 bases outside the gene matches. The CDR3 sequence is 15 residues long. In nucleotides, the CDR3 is TGTGCCAGCAGCGGAGGGACTAGCGCGTCCTACGAGCAGTACTTC. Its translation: CASSGGTSASYEQYF.

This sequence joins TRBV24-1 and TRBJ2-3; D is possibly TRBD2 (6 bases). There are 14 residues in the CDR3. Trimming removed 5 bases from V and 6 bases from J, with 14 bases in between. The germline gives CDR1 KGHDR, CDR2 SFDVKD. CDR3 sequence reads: CATSARDSRDTQYF. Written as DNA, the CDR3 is TGTGCCACCAGTGCCCGGGACTCAAGGGATACGCAGTATTTT.

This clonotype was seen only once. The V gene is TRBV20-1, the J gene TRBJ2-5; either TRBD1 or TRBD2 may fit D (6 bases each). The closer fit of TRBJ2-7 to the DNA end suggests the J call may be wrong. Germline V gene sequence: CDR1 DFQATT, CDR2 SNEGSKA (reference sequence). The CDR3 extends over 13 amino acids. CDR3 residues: CSASWRGTYEQYF. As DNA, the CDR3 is TGCAGTGCTAGTTGGAGGGGGACCTACGAGCAGTACTTC.

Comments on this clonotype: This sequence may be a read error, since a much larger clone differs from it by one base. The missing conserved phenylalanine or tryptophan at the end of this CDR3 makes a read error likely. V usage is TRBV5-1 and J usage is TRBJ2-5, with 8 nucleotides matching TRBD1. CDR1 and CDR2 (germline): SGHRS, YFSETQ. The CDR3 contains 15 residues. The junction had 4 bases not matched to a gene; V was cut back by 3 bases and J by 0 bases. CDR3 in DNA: TGCGCCAGCAGCTCAGGACAGGGAAACCAAGAGACCCAGTACATC. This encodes CASSSGQGNQETQYI.

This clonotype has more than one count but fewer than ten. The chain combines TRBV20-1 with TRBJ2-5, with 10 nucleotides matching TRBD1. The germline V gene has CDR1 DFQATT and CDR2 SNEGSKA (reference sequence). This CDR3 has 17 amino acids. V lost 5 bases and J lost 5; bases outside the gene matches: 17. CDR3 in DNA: TGCAGTGCTTCCAGACAGGGGGCGATCTTAAAGAGCGAGACCCAGTACTTC. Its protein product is CSASRQGAILKSETQYF.

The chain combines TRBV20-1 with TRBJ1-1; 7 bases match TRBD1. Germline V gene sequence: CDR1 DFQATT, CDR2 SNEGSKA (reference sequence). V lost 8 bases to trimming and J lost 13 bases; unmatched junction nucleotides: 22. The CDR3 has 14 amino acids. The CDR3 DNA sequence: TGCAGTCCAGGCGGGACAGAAGGGGTACCGGGGGGTTTCTTT. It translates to CSPGGTEGVPGGFF.

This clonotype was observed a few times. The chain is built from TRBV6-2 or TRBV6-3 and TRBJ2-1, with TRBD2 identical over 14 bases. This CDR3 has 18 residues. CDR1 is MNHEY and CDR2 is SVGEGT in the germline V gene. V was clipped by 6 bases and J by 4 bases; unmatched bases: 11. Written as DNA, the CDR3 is TGTGCCAGCAGCCCCGGACTAGCGGGAGGCCGAACTTACAATGAGCAGTTCTTC. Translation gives CASSPGLAGGRTYNEQFF.

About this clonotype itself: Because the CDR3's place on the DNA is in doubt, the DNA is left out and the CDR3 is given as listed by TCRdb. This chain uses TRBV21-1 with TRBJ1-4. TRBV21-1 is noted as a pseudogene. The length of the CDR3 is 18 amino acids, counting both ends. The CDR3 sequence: CASSKAYRCRSTNEKLYF.

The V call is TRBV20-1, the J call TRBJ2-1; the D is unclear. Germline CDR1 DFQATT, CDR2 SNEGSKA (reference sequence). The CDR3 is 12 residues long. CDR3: CSAPLEQNEQFF. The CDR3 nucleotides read TGCAGCGCCCCTCTCGAGCAGAATGAGCAGTTCTTC.

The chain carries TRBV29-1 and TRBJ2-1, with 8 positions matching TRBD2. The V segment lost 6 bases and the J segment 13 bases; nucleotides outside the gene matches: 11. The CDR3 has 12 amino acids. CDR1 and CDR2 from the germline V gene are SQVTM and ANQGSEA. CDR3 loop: CSVTGGEETQFF. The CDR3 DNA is TGCAGCGTCACCGGGGGGGAGGAGACCCAGTTCTTC.

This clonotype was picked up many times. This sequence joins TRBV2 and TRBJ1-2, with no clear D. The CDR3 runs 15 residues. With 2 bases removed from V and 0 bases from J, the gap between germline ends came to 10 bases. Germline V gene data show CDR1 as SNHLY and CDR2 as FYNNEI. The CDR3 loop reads CASSELQAANYGYTF. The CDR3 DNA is TGTGCCAGCAGTGAACTGCAGGCAGCTAACTATGGCTACACCTTC. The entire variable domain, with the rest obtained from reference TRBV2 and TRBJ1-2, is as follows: EPEVTQTPSHQVTQMGQEVILRCVPISNHLYFYWYRQILGQKVEFLVSFYNNEISEKSEIFDDQFSVERPDGSNFTLKIRSTKLEDSAMYFCASSELQAANYGYTFGSGTRLTVV.

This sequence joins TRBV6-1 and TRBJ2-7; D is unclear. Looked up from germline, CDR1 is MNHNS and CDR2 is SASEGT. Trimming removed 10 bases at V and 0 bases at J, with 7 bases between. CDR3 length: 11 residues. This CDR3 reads CATFSSYEQYF. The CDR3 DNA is TGTGCCACCTTCTCCTCCTACGAGCAGTACTTC.

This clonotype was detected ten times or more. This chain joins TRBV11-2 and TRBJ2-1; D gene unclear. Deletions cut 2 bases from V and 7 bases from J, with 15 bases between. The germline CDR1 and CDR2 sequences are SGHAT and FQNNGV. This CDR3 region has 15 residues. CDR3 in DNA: TGTGCCAGCAGCTTAAGGGTTTCAAAATCAAATGAGCAGTTCTTC. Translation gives CASSLRVSKSNEQFF.

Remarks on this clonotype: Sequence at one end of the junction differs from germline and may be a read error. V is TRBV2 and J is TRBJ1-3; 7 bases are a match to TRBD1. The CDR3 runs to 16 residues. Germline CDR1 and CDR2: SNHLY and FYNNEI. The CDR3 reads CAGSVKQGNSGNTIYF. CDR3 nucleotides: TGTGCCGGCAGTGTGAAACAGGGGAACTCTGGAAACACCATATATTTT. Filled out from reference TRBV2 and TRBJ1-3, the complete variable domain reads EPEVTQTPSHQVTQMGQEVILRCVPISNHLYFYWYRQILGQKVEFLVSFYNNEISEKSEIFDDQFSVERPDGSNFTLKIRSTKLEDSAMYFCAGSVKQGNSGNTIYFGEGSWLTVV.

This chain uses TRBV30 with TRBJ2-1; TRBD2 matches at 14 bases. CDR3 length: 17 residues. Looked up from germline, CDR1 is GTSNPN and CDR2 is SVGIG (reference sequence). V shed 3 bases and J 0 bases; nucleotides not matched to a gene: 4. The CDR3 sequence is CAWRGGTSGGSYNEQFF. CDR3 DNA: TGTGCCTGGAGGGGAGGGACTAGCGGGGGCTCCTACAATGAGCAGTTCTTC.

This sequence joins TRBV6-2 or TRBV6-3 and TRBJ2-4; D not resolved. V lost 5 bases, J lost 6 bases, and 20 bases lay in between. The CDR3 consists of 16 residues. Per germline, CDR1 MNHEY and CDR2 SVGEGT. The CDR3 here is CASSPGSFNLGNIQYF. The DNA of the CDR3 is TGTGCCAGCAGTCCCGGATCCTTTAACTTGGGAAACATTCAGTACTTC.

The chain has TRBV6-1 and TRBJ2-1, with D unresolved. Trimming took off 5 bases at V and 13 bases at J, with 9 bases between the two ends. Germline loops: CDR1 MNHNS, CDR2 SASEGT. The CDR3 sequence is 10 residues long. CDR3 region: CASSWVDQFF. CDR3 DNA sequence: TGTGCCAGCAGTTGGGTCGATCAGTTCTTC.